This TCR beta chain was sequenced during a study of blood T cells in healthy people across ages (dated by TCRdb to between 2014 and 2017). Concerning the study at large: Template switching captured roughly one uniquely barcoded TCR beta cDNA molecule per two T cells in model experiments. The study measured age-related changes in TCR beta repertoire diversity using deep sequencing normalized with unique cDNA molecular identifiers. For two donors (one aged 18 to 29 and one aged 80 or older), the study analyzed two additional independent replicas of 1 million unique cDNA reads from the same blood draw. Four age groups were formed from the donors: young (average approximately 15 years), middle-aged (approximately 39), aged (62) and long-lived (roughly 81). To avoid experimental bias, donors of different ages were spread randomly across the sequencing lanes. What the authors observed across the whole study: Observed TCR beta diversity per million T cells fell roughly linearly with age, and a significant reduction was already apparent by age around 39. There was a strong correlation between observed TCR beta diversity and the percentage of naive T cells measured by flow cytometry. Compared with the aged group, more naive CD4+ T cells, fewer expanded clones and increased TCR diversity were shown by the long-lived group, suggesting age selection. Because donor CMV infection status was unknown, age-related changes in expanded clonotypes were potentially confounded. Total diversity estimates from one million sequenced T cells were considered lower bounds and underestimates. Bulk unsorted PBMC profiling prevented conclusive comparison of naive and antigen-experienced compartments.

From the germline V gene (reference sequence), CDR1 is LGHDT and CDR2 is YNNKEL. Ends trimmed: V by 1 base, J by 4 bases; bases unmatched to a gene: 1. From the cysteine up to the phenylalanine, the CDR3 has a length of 15 residues. Kept here is only the CDR3 DNA, which spans 45 bases and is read in frame from base 1. Library construction relied on 5' RACE. The run used an Illumina HiSeq 2500. A second PCR of about 7 to 12 cycles was performed with a sample-barcoded 5' primer and a J-beta primer mix. Each TCR beta cDNA molecule received a unique molecular identifier from a template-switch 5' adaptor carrying 12 random nucleotides. Each sample yielded at least 2.5 million CDR3-containing paired-end reads. All of the RNA was converted into first-strand cDNA using the Mint cDNA synthesis kit, with a TRBC-specific oligonucleotide serving as the primer. Following uracil-DNA glycosylase treatment, a first 18-cycle PCR with universal primers M1SS and BC2_uni_R was performed on all cDNA. In the original analysis: Normalization of each sample was performed by random selection of 1 million high-quality reads, each carrying a distinct molecular identifier. Instead of being binned into consensus sequences, reads that shared molecular identifiers were thrown out. MiTCR, set to a Q25 quality threshold and the strictest error-elimination algorithm, was used for CDR3 identification, clonotype clustering and error correction. Lower-bound total TCR beta diversity was estimated with a nonparametric unseen species model using Euler transformation. The public reads were reanalyzed by TCRdb: fastp trimming at Q25, MiXCR alignment, in-frame beta chains only. Each entry merges the rows of one CDR3 protein and shows their most common DNA and genes. V and J calls and clone size were set by TCRdb, not the authors. The sample records some 710,000 distinct CDR3 sequences, more than 35% of which are singletons. The ten largest clones capture 15% to 20% of the sample.

The sample holds many counts of this clonotype. What this receptor recognizes is not known. Base-call qualities are not available, and no considerably larger clone is one nucleotide away. The donors were 40 or so Caucasian individuals from Russia, aged 6 to 90 years, who were systemically healthy. Each donor gave approximately 10 milliliters of peripheral blood, collected into EDTA-treated Vacutainer tubes. Ficoll-Paque density-gradient centrifugation was used to isolate PBMCs, with at least 6.5 million per sample. Trizol reagent was used to extract total RNA from the PBMCs, yielding at least 5 micrograms per sample. For every donor, flow cytometry on a PBMC aliquot measured the percentage of naive CD45RAhigh/CD27high T cells.

Sequences were obtained from blood. The chain couples TRBV3-1 to TRBJ2-5; TRBD2 matches 12 bases in the middle. This TCR was recovered from a man older than 75 in good health. The DNA sequence is given as TGTGCCAGCAGCCAAGGACTAGCGGGGGCAGAGACCCAGTACTTC. The encoded protein is CASSQGLAGAETQYF.